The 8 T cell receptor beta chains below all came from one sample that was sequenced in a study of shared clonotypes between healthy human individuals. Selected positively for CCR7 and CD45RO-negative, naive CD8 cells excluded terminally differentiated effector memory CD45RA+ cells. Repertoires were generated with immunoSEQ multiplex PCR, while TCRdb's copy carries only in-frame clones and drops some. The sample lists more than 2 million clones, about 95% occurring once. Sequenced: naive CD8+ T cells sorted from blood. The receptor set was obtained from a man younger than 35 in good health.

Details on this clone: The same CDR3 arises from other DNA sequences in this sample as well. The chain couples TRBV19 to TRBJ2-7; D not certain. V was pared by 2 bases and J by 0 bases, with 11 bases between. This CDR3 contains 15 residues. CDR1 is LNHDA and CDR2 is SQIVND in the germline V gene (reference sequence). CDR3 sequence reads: CASSISGGPSYEQYF. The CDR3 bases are TGTGCCAGTAGTATAAGTGGCGGACCCTCCTACGAGCAGTACTTC.

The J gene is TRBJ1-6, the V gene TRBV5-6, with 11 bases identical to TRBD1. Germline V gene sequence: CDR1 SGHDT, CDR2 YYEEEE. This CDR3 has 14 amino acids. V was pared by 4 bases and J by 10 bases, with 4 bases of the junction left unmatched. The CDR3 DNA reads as TGTGCCAGCAGCCCGGGACAGGGGGGGTCACCCCTCCACTTT. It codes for CASSPGQGGSPLHF.

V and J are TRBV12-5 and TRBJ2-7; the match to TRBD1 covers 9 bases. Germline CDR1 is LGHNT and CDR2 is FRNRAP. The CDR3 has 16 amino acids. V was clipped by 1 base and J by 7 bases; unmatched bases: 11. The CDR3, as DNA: TGTGCTAGTGGTTTGGCAACAGGGGGCGGACAATATGAGCAGTACTTC. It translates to CASGLATGGGQYEQYF. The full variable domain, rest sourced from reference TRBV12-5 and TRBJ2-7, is DARVTQTPRHKVTEMGQEVTMRCQPILGHNTVFWYRQTMMQGLELLAYFRNRAPLDDSGMPKDRFSAEMPDATLATLKIQPSEPRDSAVYFCASGLATGGGQYEQYFGPGTRLTVT.

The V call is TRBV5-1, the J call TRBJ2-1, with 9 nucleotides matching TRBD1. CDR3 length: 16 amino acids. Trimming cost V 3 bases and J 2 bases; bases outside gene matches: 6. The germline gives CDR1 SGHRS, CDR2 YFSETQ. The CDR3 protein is CASSSFGQGTYNEQFF. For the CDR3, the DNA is TGCGCCAGCAGCTCCTTCGGACAGGGGACCTACAATGAGCAGTTCTTC. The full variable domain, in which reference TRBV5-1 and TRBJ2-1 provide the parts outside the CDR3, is KAGVTQTPRYLIKTRGQQVTLSCSPISGHRSVSWYQQTPGQGLQFLFEYFSETQRNKGNFPGRFSGRQFSNSRSEMNVSTLELGDSALYLCASSSFGQGTYNEQFFGPGTRLTVL.

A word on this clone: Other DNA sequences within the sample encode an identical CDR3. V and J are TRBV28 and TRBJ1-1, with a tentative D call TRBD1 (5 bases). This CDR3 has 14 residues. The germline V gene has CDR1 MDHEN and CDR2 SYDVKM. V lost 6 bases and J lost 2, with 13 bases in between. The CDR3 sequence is CASSLRGLNTEAFF. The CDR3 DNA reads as TGTGCCAGCAGCCTCCGGGGGTTAAACACTGAAGCTTTCTTT.

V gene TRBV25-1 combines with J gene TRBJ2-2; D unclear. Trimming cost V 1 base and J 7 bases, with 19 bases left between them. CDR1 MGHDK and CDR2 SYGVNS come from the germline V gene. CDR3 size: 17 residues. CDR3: CASSEWILAGEDGELFF. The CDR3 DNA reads TGTGCCAGCAGTGAATGGATCTTAGCTGGTGAGGACGGGGAGCTGTTTTTT.

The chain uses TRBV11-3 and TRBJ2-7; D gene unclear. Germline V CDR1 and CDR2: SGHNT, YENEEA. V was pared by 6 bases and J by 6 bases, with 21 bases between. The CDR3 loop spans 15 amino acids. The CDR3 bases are TGTGCCAGCAGTTCCCCCCTCATCACTCTGGGCGAGCAGTACTTC. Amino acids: CASSSPLITLGEQYF.

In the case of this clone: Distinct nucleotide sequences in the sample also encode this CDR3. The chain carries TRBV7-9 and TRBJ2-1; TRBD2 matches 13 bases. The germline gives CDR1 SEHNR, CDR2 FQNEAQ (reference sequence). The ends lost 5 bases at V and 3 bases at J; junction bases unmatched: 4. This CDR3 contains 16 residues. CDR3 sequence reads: CASSRTSGGLYNEQFF. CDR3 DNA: TGTGCCAGCAGCCGGACTAGCGGGGGACTCTACAATGAGCAGTTCTTC.